This T cell receptor beta chain was identified in a study of T cells after yellow fever vaccination. Via MiXCR, TCRdb re-called the 5' RACE reads, giving one row per CDR3 protein. The table includes hundreds of thousands of distinct CDR3 sequences, approximately 13% detected once. The length of the CDR3 is 15 residues. Germline assignment: CDR1 MNHNS and CDR2 SASEGT. V gave up 7 bases and J gave up 2 bases; unmatched junction bases: 9. This chain connects TRBV6-1 to TRBJ2-5; 8 bases are a match to TRBD1. Sequences were derived from PBMCs, sampled on the day of the yellow fever booster vaccination. The sequence was obtained from a man aged 30-40 years who received the YFV17D yellow fever vaccine. The CDR3 is CASNKTGAPQETQYF. CDR3 DNA: TGTGCCAGCAATAAGACAGGGGCACCACAAGAGACCCAGTACTTC.